This TCR beta chain was captured in a study of blood T cell repertoires in COVID-19. About the study: Collection of acute and convalescent COVID-19 samples took place in the United States, Italy and Spain.

Cohort 3 recovered donors had two negative PCRs, clearance, or symptom resolution. The method was immunoSEQ multiplex PCR; TCRdb's version includes in-frame clones alone and lacks a portion of them. The sample records over 300,000 clones, around nine tenths being singletons. This clone was recorded only once. The sequence came from a woman between 35 and 50 years old who had recovered from COVID-19. Sequencing was performed on PBMCs or T cells enriched from blood (not recorded which).

The CDR3 spells CASLAASSYNSPLHF. The CDR3 nucleotides read TGTGCCAGCCTGGCGGCTAGCTCCTATAATTCACCCCTCCACTTT. The V gene is TRBV2, the J gene TRBJ1-6, with unresolved D. The V end lost 8 bases, the J end lost 0 bases, and 11 bases lay between the germline ends. This CDR3 is built from 15 residues. CDR1 SNHLY and CDR2 FYNNEI come from the germline V gene.